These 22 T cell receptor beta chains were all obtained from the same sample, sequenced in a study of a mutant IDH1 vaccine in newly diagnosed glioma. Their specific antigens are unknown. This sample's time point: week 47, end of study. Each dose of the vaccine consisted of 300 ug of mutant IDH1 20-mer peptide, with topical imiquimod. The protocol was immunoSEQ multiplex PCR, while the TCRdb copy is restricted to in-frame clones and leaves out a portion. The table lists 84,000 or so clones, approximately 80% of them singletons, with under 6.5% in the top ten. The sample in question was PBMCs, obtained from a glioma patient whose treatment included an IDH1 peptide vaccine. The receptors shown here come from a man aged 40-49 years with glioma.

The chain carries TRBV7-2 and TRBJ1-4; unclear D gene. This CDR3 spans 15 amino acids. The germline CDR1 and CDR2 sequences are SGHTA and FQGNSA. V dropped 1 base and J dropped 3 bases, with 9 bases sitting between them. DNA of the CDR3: TGTGCCAGCAGCTTAGGCAGACTACCTAATGAAAAACTGTTTTTT. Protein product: CASSLGRLPNEKLFF.

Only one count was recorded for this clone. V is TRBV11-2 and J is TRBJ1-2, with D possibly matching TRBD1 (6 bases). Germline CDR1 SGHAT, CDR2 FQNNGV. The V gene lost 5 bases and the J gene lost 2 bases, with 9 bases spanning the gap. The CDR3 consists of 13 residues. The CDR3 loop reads CASSGTGNYGYTF. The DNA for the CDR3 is TGTGCCAGCAGCGGTACAGGGAACTATGGCTACACCTTC.

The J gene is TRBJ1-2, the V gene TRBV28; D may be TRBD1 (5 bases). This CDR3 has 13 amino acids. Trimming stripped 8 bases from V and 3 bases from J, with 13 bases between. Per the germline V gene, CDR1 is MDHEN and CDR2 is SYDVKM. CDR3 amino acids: CASSSGTDYGYTF. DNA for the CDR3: TGTGCCAGCTCCTCCGGGACGGACTATGGCTACACCTTC.

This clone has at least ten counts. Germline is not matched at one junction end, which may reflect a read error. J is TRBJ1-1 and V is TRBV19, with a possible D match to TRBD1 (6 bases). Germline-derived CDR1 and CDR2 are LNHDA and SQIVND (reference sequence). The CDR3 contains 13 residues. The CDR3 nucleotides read TGTGCCAGTAGCCGCGAATGGGACACGGAGGTGGGCTTT. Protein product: CASSREWDTEVGF.

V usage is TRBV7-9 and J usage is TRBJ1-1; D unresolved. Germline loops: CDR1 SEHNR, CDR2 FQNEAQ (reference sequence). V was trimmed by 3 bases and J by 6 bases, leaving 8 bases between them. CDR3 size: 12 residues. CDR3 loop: CASSFGEAEAFF. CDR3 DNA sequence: TGTGCCAGCAGCTTTGGTGAGGCTGAAGCTTTCTTT.

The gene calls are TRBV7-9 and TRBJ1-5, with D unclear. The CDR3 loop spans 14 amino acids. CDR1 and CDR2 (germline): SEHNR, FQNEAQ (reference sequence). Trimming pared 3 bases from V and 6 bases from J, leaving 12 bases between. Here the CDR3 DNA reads TGTGCCAGCAGCTTGTCGGGTTACGGTCAGCCCCAGCATTTT. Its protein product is CASSLSGYGQPQHF.

CDR3 region: CASSAVHRANTEAFF. The CDR3 DNA reads TGTGCCAGTAGCGCCGTCCACAGGGCCAACACTGAAGCTTTCTTT. This chain links TRBV19 with TRBJ1-1; D is perhaps TRBD1 (6 bases). The germline V gene encodes CDR1 LNHDA and CDR2 SQIVND (reference sequence). CDR3 length: 15 amino acids. Trimming pared 6 bases from V and 2 bases from J, leaving 16 bases between.

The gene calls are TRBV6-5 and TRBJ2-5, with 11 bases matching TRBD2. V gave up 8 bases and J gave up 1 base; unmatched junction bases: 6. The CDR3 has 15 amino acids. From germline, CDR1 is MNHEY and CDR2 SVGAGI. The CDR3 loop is CASAGTSGTQETQYF. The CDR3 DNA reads TGTGCCAGCGCCGGGACTAGCGGAACCCAAGAGACCCAGTACTTC.

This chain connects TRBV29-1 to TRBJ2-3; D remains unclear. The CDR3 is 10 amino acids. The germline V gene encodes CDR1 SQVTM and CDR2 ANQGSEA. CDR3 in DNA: TGCCACGATGACACAGATACGCAGTATTTT. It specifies CHDDTDTQYF.

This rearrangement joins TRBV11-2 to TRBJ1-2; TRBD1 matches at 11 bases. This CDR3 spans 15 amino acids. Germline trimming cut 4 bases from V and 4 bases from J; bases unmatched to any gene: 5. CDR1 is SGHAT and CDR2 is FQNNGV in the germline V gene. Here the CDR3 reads CASSSGDRGSYGYTF. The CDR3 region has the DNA TGTGCCAGCAGCTCAGGGGACAGGGGGTCCTATGGCTACACCTTC.

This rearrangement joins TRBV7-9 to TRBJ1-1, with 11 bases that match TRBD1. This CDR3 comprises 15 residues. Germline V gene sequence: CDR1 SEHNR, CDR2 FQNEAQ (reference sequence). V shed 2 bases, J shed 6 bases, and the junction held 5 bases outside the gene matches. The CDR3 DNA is TGTGCCAGCAGCTTAACGGGACAGGGGGGTCCTGAAGCTTTCTTT. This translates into CASSLTGQGGPEAFF.

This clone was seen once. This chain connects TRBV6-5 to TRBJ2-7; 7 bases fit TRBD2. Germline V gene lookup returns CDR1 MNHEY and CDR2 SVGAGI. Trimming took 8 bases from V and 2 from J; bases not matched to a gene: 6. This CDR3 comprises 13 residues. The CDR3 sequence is CASQSGNPYEQYF. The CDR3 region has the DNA TGTGCCAGCCAAAGCGGGAACCCCTACGAGCAGTACTTC.

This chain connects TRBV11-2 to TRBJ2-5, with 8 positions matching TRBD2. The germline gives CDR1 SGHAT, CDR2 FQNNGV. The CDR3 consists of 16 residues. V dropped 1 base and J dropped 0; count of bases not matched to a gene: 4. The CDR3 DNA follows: TGTGCCAGCAGCTTAGTGGCGGGGGGCAACCAAGAGACCCAGTACTTC. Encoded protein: CASSLVAGGNQETQYF.

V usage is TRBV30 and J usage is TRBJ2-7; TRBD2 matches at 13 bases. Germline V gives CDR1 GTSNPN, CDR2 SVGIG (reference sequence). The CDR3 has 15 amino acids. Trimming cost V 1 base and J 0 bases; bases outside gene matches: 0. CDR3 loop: CAWSGTSGSSYEQYF. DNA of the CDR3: TGTGCCTGGAGTGGGACTAGCGGGAGCTCCTACGAGCAGTACTTC. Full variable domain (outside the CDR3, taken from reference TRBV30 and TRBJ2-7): SQTIHQWPATLVQPVGSPLSLECTVEGTSNPNLYWYRQAAGRGLQLLFYSVGIGQISSEVPQNLSASRPQDRQFILSSKKLLLSDSGFYLCAWSGTSGSSYEQYFGPGTRLTVT.

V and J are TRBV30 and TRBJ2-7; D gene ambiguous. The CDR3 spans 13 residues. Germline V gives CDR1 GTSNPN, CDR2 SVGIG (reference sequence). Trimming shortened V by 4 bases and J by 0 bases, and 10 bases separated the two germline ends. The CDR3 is CAWIRLSSYEQYF. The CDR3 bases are TGTGCCTGGATCAGGTTGAGCTCCTACGAGCAGTACTTC.

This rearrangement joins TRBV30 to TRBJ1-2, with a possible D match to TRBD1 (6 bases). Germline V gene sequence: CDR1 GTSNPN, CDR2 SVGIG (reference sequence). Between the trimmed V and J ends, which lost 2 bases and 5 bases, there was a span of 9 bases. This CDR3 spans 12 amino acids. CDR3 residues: CAWSPGDYGYTF. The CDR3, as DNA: TGTGCCTGGAGTCCAGGGGATTATGGCTACACCTTC.

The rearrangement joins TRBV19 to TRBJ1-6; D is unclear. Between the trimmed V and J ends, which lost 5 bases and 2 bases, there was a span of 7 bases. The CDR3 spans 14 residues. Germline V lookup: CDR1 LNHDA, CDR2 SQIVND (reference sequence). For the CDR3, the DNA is TGTGCCAGTAGTCATAAAGCCTATAATTCACCCCTCCACTTT. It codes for CASSHKAYNSPLHF.

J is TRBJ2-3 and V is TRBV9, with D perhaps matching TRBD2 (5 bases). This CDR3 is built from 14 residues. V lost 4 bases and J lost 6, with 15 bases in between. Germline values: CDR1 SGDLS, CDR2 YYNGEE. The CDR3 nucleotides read TGTGCCAGCAGCCCCAGCGTATCGGGGGATACGCAGTATTTT. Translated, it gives CASSPSVSGDTQYF.

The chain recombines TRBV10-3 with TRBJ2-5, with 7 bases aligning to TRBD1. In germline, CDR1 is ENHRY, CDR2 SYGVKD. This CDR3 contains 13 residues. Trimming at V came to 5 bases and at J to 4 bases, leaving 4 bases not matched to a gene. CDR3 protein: CAISTTGPETQYF. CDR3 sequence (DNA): TGTGCCATCAGTACGACAGGGCCAGAGACCCAGTACTTC.

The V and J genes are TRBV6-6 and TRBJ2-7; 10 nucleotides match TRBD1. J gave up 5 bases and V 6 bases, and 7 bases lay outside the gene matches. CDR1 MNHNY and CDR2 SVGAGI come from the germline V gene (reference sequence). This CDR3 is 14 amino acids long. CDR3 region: CASRPPGQGNEQYF. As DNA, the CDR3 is TGTGCCAGCAGACCTCCGGGACAGGGGAACGAGCAGTACTTC.

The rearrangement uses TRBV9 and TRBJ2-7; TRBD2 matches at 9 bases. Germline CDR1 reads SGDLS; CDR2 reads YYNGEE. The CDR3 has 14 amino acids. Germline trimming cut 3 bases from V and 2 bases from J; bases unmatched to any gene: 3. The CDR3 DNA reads TGTGCCAGCAGCGGGCAGCGGGAGGCCTACGAGCAGTACTTC. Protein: CASSGQREAYEQYF.

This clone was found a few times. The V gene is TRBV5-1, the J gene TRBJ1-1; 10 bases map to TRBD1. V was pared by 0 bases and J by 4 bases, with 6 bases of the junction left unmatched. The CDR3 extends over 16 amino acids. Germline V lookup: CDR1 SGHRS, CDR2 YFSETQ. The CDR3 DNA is TGCGCCAGCAGCTTGGCACCGGGACAGGGGCTCACTGAAGCTTTCTTT. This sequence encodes CASSLAPGQGLTEAFF.